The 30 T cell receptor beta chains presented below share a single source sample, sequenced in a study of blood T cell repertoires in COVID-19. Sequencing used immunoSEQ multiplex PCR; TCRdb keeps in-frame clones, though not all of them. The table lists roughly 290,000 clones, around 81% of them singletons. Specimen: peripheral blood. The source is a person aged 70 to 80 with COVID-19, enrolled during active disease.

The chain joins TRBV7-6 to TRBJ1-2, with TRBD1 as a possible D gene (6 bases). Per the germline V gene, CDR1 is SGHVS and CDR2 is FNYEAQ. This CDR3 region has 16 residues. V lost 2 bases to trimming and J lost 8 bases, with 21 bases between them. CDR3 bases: TGTGCCAGCAGCTTAAACGTAGAGCGGTCGGGGGGCGGCTACACCTTC. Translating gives CASSLNVERSGGGYTF.

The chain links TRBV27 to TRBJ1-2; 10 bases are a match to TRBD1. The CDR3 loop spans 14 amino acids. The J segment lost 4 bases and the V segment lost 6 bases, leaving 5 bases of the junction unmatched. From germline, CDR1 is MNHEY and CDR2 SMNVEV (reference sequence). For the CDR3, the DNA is TGTGCCAGCAGCCGGACAGGGGGAGCCTATGGCTACACCTTC. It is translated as CASSRTGGAYGYTF.

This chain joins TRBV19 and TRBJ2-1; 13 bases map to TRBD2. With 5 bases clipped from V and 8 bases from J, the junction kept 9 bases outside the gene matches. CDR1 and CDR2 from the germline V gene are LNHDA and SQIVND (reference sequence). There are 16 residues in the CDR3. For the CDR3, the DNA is TGTGCCAGTAGTTCCCGGACTAGCGGGAGTTTCTATGAGCAGTTCTTC. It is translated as CASSSRTSGSFYEQFF.

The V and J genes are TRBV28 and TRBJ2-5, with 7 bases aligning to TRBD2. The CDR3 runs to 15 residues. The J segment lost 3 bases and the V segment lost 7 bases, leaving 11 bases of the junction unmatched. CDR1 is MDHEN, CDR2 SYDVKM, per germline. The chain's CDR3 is CASTILGLAEETQYF. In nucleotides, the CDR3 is TGTGCCAGCACAATCCTCGGGCTAGCGGAAGAGACCCAGTACTTC.

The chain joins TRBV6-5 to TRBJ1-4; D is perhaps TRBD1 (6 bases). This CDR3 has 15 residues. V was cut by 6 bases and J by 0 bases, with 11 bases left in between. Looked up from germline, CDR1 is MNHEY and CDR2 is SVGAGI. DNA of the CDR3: TGTGCCAGCAGAGGACAGAAAACAACTAATGAAAAACTGTTTTTT. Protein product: CASRGQKTTNEKLFF.

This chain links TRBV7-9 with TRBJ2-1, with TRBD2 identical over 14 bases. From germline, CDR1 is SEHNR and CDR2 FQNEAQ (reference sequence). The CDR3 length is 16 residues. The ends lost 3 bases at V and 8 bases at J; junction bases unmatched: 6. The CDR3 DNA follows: TGTGCCAGCAGCTTCCGACTAGCGGGGGGGATGGATGAGCAGTTCTTC. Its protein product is CASSFRLAGGMDEQFF.

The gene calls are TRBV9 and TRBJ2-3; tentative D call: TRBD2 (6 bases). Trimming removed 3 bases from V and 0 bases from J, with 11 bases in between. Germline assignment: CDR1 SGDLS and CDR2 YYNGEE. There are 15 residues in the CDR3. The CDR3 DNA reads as TGTGCCAGCAGCGAGTGGAGCGGGAGCACAGATACGCAGTATTTT. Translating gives CASSEWSGSTDTQYF.

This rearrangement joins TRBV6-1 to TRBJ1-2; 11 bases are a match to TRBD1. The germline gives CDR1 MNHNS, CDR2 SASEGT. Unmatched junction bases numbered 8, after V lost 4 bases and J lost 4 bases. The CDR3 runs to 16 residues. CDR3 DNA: TGTGCCAGCAGTGCCCTCCGGACAGGGGGCGGCTATGGCTACACCTTC. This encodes CASSALRTGGGYGYTF.

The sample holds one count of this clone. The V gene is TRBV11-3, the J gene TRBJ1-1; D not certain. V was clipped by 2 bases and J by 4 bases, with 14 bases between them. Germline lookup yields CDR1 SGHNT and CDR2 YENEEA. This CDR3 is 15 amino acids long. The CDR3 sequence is CASSLSGLDGTEAFF. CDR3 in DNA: TGTGCCAGCAGCTTATCGGGGTTGGATGGCACTGAAGCTTTCTTT.

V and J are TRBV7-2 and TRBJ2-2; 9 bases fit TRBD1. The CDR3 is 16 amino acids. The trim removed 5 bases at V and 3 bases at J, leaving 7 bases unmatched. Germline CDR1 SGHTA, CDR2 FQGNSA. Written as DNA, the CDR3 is TGTGCCAGCAGCATCACAGGGGGCTCGTACACCGGGGAGCTGTTTTTT. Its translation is CASSITGGSYTGELFF.

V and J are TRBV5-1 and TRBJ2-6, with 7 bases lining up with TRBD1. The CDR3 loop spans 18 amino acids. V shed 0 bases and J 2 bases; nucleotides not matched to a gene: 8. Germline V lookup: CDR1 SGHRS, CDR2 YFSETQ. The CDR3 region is CASSLGLTGTAGANVLTF. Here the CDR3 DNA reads TGCGCCAGCAGCTTGGGCCTGACAGGGACGGCTGGGGCCAACGTCCTGACTTTC.

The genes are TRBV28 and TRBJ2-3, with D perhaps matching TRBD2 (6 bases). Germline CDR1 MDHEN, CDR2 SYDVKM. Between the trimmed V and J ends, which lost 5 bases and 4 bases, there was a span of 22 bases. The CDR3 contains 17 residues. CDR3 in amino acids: CASSPVSGGGLPDTQYF. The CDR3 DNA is TGTGCCAGCAGTCCCGTCAGTGGGGGAGGTCTTCCAGATACGCAGTATTTT.

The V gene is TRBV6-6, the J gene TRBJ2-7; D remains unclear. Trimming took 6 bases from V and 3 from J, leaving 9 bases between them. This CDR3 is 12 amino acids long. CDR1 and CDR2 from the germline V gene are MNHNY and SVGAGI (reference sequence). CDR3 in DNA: TGTGCCAGCAGCATACCGGGCTACGAGCAGTACTTC. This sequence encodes CASSIPGYEQYF.

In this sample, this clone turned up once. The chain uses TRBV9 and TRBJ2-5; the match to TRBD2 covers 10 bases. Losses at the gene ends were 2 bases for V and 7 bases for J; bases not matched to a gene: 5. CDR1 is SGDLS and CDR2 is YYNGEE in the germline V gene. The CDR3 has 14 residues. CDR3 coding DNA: TGTGCCAGCAGCGTGAGCGGGGGGGCCGGGACCCAGTACTTC. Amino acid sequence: CASSVSGGAGTQYF.

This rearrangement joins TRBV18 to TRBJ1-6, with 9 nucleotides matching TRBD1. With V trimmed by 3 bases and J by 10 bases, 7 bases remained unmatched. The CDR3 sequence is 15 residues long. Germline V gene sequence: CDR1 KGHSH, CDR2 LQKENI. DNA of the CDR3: TGTGCCAGCTCACCGGACAGGGGAAGGGGATCACCCCTCCACTTT. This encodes CASSPDRGRGSPLHF.

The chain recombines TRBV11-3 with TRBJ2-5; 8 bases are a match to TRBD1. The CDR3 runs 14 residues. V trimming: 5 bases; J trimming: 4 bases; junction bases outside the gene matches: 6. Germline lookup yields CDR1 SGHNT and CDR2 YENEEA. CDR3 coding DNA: TGTGCCAGCAGCGCGCGGGACAGGCCAGAGACCCAGTACTTC. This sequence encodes CASSARDRPETQYF.

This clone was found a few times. This CDR3 reads CASSSGGRITGELFF. The CDR3 DNA sequence: TGCGCCAGCAGCTCCGGGGGGCGGATCACCGGGGAGCTGTTTTTT. The chain carries TRBV5-1 and TRBJ2-2; the D gene is possibly TRBD2 (7 bases). This CDR3 spans 15 amino acids. Germline CDR1 is SGHRS and CDR2 is YFSETQ. V lost 3 bases, J lost 4 bases, and 13 bases lay in between.

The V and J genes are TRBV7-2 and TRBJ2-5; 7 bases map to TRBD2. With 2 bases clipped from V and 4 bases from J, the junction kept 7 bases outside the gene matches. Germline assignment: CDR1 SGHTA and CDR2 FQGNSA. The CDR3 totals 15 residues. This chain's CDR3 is CASSLNGLDAETQYF. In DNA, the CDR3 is TGTGCCAGCAGCTTAAACGGACTAGACGCAGAGACCCAGTACTTC.

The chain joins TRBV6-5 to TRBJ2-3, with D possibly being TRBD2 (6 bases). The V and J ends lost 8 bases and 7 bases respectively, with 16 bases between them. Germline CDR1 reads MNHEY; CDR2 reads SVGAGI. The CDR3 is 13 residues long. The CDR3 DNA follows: TGTGCCAGCGCCCGGGGAGGTAGGAATACGCAGTATTTT. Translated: CASARGGRNTQYF.

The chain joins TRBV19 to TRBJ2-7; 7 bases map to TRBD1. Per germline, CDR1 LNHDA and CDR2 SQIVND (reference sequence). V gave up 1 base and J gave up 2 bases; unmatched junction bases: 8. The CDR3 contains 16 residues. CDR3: CASSIVGGPRTYEQYF. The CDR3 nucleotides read TGTGCCAGTAGTATAGTAGGGGGCCCTCGAACCTACGAGCAGTACTTC.

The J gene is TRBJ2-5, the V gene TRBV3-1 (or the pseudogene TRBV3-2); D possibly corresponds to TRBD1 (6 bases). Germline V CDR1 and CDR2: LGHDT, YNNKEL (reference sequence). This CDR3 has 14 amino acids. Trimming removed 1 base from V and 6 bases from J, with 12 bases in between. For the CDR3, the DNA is TGTGCCAGCAGCCAAGCGGCAGGGGCGAAGACCCAGTACTTC. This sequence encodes CASSQAAGAKTQYF.

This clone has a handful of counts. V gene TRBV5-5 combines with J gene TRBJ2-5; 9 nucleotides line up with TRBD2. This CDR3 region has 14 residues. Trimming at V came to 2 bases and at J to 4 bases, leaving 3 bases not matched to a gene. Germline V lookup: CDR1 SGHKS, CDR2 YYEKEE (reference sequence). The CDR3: CASSFLAGAETQYF. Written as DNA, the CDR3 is TGTGCCAGCAGCTTCTTAGCGGGGGCAGAGACCCAGTACTTC. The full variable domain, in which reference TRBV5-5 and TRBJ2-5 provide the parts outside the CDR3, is DAGVTQSPTHLIKTRGQQVTLRCSPISGHKSVSWYQQVLGQGPQFIFQYYEKEERGRGNFPDRFSARQFPNYSSELNVNALLLGDSALYLCASSFLAGAETQYFGPGTRLLVL.

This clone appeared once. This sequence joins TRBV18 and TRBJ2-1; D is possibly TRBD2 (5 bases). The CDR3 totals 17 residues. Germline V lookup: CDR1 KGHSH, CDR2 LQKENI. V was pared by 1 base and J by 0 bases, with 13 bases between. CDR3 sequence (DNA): TGTGCCAGCTCACCACTCCTAGCCCCGAGCTCCTACAATGAGCAGTTCTTC. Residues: CASSPLLAPSSYNEQFF.

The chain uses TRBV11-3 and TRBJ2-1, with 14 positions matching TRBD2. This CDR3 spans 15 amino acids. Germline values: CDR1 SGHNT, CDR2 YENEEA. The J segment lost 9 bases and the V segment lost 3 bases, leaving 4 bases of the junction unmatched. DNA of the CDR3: TGTGCCAGCAGCTTCGGACTAGCGGGAGGTAGTGAGCAGTTCTTC. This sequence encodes CASSFGLAGGSEQFF.

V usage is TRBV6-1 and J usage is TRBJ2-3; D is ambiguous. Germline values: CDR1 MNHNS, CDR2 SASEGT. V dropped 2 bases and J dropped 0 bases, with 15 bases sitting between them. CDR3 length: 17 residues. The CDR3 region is CASSERWAKTSTDTQYF. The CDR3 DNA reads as TGTGCCAGCAGTGAAAGGTGGGCAAAAACTAGCACAGATACGCAGTATTTT.

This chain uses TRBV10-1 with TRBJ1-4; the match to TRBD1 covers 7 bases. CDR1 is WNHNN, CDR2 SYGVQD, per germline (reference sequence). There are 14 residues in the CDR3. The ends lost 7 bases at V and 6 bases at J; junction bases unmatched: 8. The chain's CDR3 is CASKTGDRDEKLFF. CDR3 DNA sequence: TGCGCCAGCAAAACAGGGGATCGGGATGAAAAACTGTTTTTT.

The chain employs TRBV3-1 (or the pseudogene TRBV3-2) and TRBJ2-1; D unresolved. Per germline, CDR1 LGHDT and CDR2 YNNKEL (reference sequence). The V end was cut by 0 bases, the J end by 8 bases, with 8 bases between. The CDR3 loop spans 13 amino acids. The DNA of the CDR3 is TGTGCCAGCAGCCAAGATTGGAGTTATGAGCAGTTCTTC. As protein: CASSQDWSYEQFF.

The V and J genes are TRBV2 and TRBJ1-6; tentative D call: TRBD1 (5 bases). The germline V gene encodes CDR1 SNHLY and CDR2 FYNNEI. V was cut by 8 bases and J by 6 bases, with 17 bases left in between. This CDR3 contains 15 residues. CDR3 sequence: CASWQGTRGNSPLHF. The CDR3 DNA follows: TGTGCCAGCTGGCAGGGTACAAGGGGTAATTCACCCCTCCACTTT.

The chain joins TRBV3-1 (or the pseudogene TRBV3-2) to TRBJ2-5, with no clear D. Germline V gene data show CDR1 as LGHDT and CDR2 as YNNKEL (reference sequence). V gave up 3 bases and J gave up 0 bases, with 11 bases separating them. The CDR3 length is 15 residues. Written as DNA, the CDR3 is TGTGCCAGCAGCCAGCCCCGACTGAACCAAGAGACCCAGTACTTC. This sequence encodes CASSQPRLNQETQYF.

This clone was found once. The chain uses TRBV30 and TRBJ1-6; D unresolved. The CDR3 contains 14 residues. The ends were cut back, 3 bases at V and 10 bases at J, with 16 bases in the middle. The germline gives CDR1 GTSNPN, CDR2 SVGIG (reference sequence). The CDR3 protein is CAWSQRREGSPLHF. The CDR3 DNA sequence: TGTGCCTGGAGCCAGAGGAGGGAAGGATCACCCCTCCACTTT.